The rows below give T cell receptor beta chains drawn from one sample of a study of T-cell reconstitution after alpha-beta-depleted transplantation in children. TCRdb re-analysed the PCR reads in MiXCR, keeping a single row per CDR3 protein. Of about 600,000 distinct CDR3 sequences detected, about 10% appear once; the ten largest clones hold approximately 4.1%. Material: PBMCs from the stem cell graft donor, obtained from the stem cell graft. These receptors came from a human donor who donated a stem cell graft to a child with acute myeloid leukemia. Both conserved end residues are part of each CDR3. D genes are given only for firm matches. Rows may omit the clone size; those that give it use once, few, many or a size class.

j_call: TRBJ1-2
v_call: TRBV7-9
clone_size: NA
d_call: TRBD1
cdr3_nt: TGTGCCAGCAGCGGGGGACAGGGGTACTATGGCTACACCTTC
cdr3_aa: CASSGGQGYYGYTF

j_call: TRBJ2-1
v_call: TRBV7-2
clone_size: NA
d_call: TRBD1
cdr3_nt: TGTGCCAGCAGCACGTACCGACAGGGGAGTGAGCAGTTCTTC
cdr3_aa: CASSTYRQGSEQFF

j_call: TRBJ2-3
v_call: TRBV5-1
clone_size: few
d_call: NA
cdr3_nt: TGCGCCAGCAGCTTTCGTTCCCCAGATACGCAGTATTTT
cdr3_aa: CASSFRSPDTQYF

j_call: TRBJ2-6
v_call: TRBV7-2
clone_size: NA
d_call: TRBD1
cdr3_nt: TGTGCCAGCAGCGGACAGGGCCTCAGATCTGGGGCCAACGTCCTGACTTTC
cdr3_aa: CASSGQGLRSGANVLTF

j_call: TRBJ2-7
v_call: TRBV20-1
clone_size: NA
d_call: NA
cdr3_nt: TGCAGTGCTAGAGGGGCTAGCTCAATGTACGAGCAGTACTTC
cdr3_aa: CSARGASSMYEQYF

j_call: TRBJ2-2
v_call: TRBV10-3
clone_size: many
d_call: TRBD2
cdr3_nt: TGTGCCATCAGCGGACTAGCGGGACGGAACACCGGGGAGCTGTTTTTT
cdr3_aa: CAISGLAGRNTGELFF

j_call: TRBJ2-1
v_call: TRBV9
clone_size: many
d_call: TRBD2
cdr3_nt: TGTGCCAGCAGCCACCAAGGGACTAGCGGGGCCAGCTCCTACAATGAGCAGTTCTTC
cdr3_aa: CASSHQGTSGASSYNEQFF

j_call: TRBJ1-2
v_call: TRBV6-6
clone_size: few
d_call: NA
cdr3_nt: TGTGCCAGCAGTACACAACAGGGCCATGGCTACACCTTC
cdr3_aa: CASSTQQGHGYTF

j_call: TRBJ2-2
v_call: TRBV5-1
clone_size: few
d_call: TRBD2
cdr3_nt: TGCGCCAGCCTCGGAACGGGAGGGAGTGGTAGCACCGGGGAGCTGTTTTTT
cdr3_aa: CASLGTGGSGSTGELFF

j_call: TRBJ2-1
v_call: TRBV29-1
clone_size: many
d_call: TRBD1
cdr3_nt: TGCAGCGTTGTCTGGACAGGGATTTATAATGAGCAGTTCTTC
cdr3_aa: CSVVWTGIYNEQFF

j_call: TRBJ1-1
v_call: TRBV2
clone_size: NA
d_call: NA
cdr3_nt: TGTGCCAGCAGTGGAGGGGGGATTGAAGCTTTCTTT
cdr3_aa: CASSGGGIEAFF

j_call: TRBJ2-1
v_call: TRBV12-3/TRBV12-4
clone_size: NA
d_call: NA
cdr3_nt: TGTGCCAGCAGTTTAGAAGGCAGGGTGAGGAATGAGCAGTTCTTC
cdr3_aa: CASSLEGRVRNEQFF

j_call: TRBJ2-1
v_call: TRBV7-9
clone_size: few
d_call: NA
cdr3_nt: TGTGCCAGCAGCTTGGGTAGTTACTACAATGAGCAGTTCTTC
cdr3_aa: CASSLGSYYNEQFF

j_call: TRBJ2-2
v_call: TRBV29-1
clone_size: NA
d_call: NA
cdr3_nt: TGCAGCGTTGGCTCAGGAGACGGGAAGGACGGGGAGCTGTTTTTT
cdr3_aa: CSVGSGDGKDGELFF

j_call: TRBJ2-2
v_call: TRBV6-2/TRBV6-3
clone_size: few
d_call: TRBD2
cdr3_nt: TGTGCCAGCAAGACTAGCGGGAGGGACGGCGGGGAGCTGTTTTTT
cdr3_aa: CASKTSGRDGGELFF

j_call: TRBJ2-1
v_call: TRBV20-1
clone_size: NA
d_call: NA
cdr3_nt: TGCAGTGCTAGAGGGGCGGCTGATCGCTACAATGAGCAGTTCTTC
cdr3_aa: CSARGAADRYNEQFF

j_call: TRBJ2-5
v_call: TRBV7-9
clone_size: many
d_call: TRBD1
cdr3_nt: TGTGCCAGCAGCCGGGACAGGGGGGAAGAGACCCAGTACTTC
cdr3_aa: CASSRDRGEETQYF

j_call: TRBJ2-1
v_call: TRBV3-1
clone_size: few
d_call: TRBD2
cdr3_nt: TGTGCCAGCAGCCAAGACATCAGGCGGGGGGCCCACTCCTACAATGAGCAGTTCTTC
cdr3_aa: CASSQDIRRGAHSYNEQFF

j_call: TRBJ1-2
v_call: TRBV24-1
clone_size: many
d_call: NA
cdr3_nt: TGTGCCACCAGTGACGGGCGACAGGCGGGCTACACCTTC
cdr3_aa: CATSDGRQAGYTF

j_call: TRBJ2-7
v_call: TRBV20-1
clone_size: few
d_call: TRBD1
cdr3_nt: TGCAGTGCTAGAGGGGCCCGGGACAGGGCTGACTACGAGCAGTACTTC
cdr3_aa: CSARGARDRADYEQYF

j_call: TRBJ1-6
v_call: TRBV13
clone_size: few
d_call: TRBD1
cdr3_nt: TGTGCCAGCAGCTCCCTCCCGACAGGGGGCAATTCACCCCTCCACTTT
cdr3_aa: CASSSLPTGGNSPLHF

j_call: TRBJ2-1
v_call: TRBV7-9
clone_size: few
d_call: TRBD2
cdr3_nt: TGTGCCAGCAGCATACTAGCGGGGTCCTACAATGAGCAGTTCTTC
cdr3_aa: CASSILAGSYNEQFF

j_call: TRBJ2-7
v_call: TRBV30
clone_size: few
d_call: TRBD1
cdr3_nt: TGTGCCTGGAGTGCGCCGGGACAGGGCTCCTACGAGCAGTACTTC
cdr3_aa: CAWSAPGQGSYEQYF

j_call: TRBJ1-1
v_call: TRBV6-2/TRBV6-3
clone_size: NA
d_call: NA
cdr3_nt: TGTGCCAGCAGTTACTCGGGCTTTGGCACTGAAGCTTTCTTT
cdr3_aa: CASSYSGFGTEAFF